These T cell receptor beta chains were read from a single sample in a study of identical twins. TCRdb analysed the 5' RACE reads with MiXCR anew, one entry per CDR3 protein. The sample contains 450,000 or so distinct CDR3 sequences, about 18% of which appear only once. The sequenced sample was naive T cells sorted from blood. The receptors were gathered from a man aged 45 to 65 in good health. Each CDR3 is given with its conserved first and last residue. Fields, in order: CDR3 DNA, CDR3 protein, clone size, J gene, D gene, V gene. A D gene is named only where the DNA matches it firmly. Some rows have no size entry. The others give once, few or many, or a class for an expanded clone.

TGTGCCAGCAGTTACACAGGGGGCGGGTACAATGAGCAGTTCTTC,CASSYTGGGYNEQFF,once,TRBJ2-1,TRBD1,TRBV6-5
TGTGCCAGCAGTTACATGGGGCACCAAGAGACCCAGTACTTC,CASSYMGHQETQYF,.,TRBJ2-5,.,TRBV6-5
TGTGCCAGCAGCTTGACCACTAGCACAGATACGCAGTATTTT,CASSLTTSTDTQYF,.,TRBJ2-3,.,TRBV7-9
TGCAGCGTCCTCGGGGGGGCTACCACAGATACGCAGTATTTT,CSVLGGATTDTQYF,many,TRBJ2-3,TRBD2,TRBV29-1
TGTGCCAGCAGTCCCCCTCGCGGGGGGGTTCTAGCTGACACAGATACGCAGTATTTT,CASSPPRGGVLADTDTQYF,.,TRBJ2-3,TRBD2,TRBV12-3/TRBV12-4
TGTGCCAGCAGCCCCAGCGGGGGTAGAGGGGAGCAGTACTTC,CASSPSGGRGEQYF,many,TRBJ2-7,TRBD2,TRBV28
TGTGCCAGCAGGCCATATGACAGGACCTACGAGCAGTACTTC,CASRPYDRTYEQYF,.,TRBJ2-7,.,TRBV27
TGTGCCATCAGTTTGACTAGCGGGAACACAGATACGCAGTATTTT,CAISLTSGNTDTQYF,few,TRBJ2-3,TRBD2,TRBV10-3
TGCGCCAGCAGCCAAGGGATATCTGGGACAGGGGCTTTCGAGCAGTACTTC,CASSQGISGTGAFEQYF,many,TRBJ2-7,TRBD1,TRBV4-3
TGTGCCAGCAGTATGGTCGGAACGGGACAGTCAAACAATGAGCAGTTCTTC,CASSMVGTGQSNNEQFF,.,TRBJ2-1,TRBD1,TRBV6-1
TGCGCCAGCGGCTACGGGACTAGCGGGACCACAGATACGCAGTATTTT,CASGYGTSGTTDTQYF,many,TRBJ2-3,TRBD2,TRBV5-1
TGCAGCGTCGCCCATGGGACAGGGGGCGGACAGCCCCAGCATTTT,CSVAHGTGGGQPQHF,many,TRBJ1-5,TRBD1,TRBV29-1
TGTGCCACCAGTGACCCACCGACGGCTGAGCAGTTCTTC,CATSDPPTAEQFF,.,TRBJ2-1,.,TRBV24-1
TGTGCCAGCAGTTTCCGGGGGGACGGGGAGCTGTTTTTT,CASSFRGDGELFF,many,TRBJ2-2,TRBD2,TRBV12-3/TRBV12-4
TGTGCCAGCTCACCACCCGTCCCGGGCGGGAAAGGGGGTGAGCAGTTCTTC,CASSPPVPGGKGGEQFF,few,TRBJ2-1,.,TRBV18
TGCAGTGCTATGACTAGCGGGGTGTACGAGCAGTACTTC,CSAMTSGVYEQYF,.,TRBJ2-7,TRBD2,TRBV20-1
TGCAGTGGGAGGGCCAACTACAATGAGCAGTTCTTC,CSGRANYNEQFF,.,TRBJ2-1,.,TRBV20-1
TGTGCCAGCAGCTTTGGGGGTTCGCGTGGCTACACCTTC,CASSFGGSRGYTF,few,TRBJ1-2,.,TRBV5-4
TGTGCCAGCAGTTATGAGGGGGCCGGTTACGGCAATGAGCAGTTCTTC,CASSYEGAGYGNEQFF,few,TRBJ2-1,TRBD1,TRBV27
TGTGCCAGCAGAGAAACCGGGCCGAGCTCCTACGAGCAGTACTTC,CASRETGPSSYEQYF,.,TRBJ2-7,.,TRBV6-1
TGTGCCAGCAGCTTCGGGACTAGCGGGAGTGGGGAGCAGTTCTTC,CASSFGTSGSGEQFF,few,TRBJ2-1,TRBD2,TRBV5-6
TGCAGTGCTAGTGTGGGACTAGCGGAAACCATAGGCGATGAGCAGTTCTTC,CSASVGLAETIGDEQFF,.,TRBJ2-1,TRBD2,TRBV20-1
TGCAGTGCCCAGTATTGGTCAGGGGGCACTGAAGCTTTCTTT,CSAQYWSGGTEAFF,.,TRBJ1-1,TRBD1,TRBV20-1
TGCAGTGCTAGAGATAAGTTAGAAGGTTTGGCGACCCAGTACTTC,CSARDKLEGLATQYF,many,TRBJ2-5,.,TRBV20-1
TGTGCCAGCAGCGAGAGCTCCTACAATGAGCAGTTCTTC,CASSESSYNEQFF,.,TRBJ2-1,.,TRBV7-2
TGTGCCAGTAGTATTTGGGTCCAGGCCCTCTCATCACAAAGAGTGGAGCTGTTTTTT,CASSIWVQALSSQRVELFF,many,TRBJ2-2,.,TRBV19
TGCGCCAGCAGCCAGTACTCCCGGGACAGGGGCGGCGAGCAGTACTTC,CASSQYSRDRGGEQYF,.,TRBJ2-7,TRBD1,TRBV5-1
TGCGCCAGCAGCTTACAGTCGGCGGTGGTGGCAGATACGCAGTATTTT,CASSLQSAVVADTQYF,many,TRBJ2-3,.,TRBV5-1
TGTGCCAGCAGTCCGCCCCCGTACCAAGAGACCCAGTACTTC,CASSPPPYQETQYF,many,TRBJ2-5,.,TRBV25-1
TGTGCCAGCAGCATCGGGAGGGCCGCATACAATGAGCAGTTCTTC,CASSIGRAAYNEQFF,few,TRBJ2-1,TRBD2,TRBV27
TGCGCCAGCTTAGACAGGGGAAACCCTGTCGACACCGGGGAGCTGTTTTTT,CASLDRGNPVDTGELFF,many,TRBJ2-2,TRBD1,TRBV23-1
TGCAGTGCCGCGTCTAGCGCGTTCGAGCAGTACTTC,CSAASSAFEQYF,few,TRBJ2-7,.,TRBV20-1
TGCAGTGCTATCTCCGGGACTAGCGGGACCAATGAGCAGTTCTTC,CSAISGTSGTNEQFF,.,TRBJ2-1,TRBD2,TRBV20-1
TGTGCCAGCAGCGTTGGACTAGCCAAGAAATCGAACACCGGGGAGCTGTTTTTT,CASSVGLAKKSNTGELFF,.,TRBJ2-2,TRBD2,TRBV9
TGCAGTGCTAGTCTCAGGGGGCGACGTGGCTACACCTTC,CSASLRGRRGYTF,few,TRBJ1-2,TRBD1,TRBV20-1
TGTGCCAGCAGTTCCCTCGGGGGCGGATTCTATGGCTACACCTTC,CASSSLGGGFYGYTF,.,TRBJ1-2,.,TRBV12-3/TRBV12-4
TGTGCCAGCAGTATCTCAGGGGGAACTTTCTTT,CASSISGGTFF,many,TRBJ1-1,TRBD1,TRBV6-2/TRBV6-3
TGTGCCAGCAGTTTCGGGCAGGGCGTAGAGCCCCAGCATTTT,CASSFGQGVEPQHF,.,TRBJ1-5,.,TRBV12-3/TRBV12-4
TGCAGTGCTAGAGGACTAGACAATGAGCAGTTCTTC,CSARGLDNEQFF,many,TRBJ2-1,.,TRBV20-1
TGTGCCAGCTGCCGGGACCAGACGGCCGATGAGCAGTTCTTC,CASCRDQTADEQFF,.,TRBJ2-1,.,TRBV27
TGTGCCAGCAGCTCCCCCGACAGGTATAACACTGAAGCTTTCTTT,CASSSPDRYNTEAFF,few,TRBJ1-1,.,TRBV7-8
TGTGCCAGCAGTTCCTGGGACTACAATGAGCAGTTCTTC,CASSSWDYNEQFF,many,TRBJ2-1,.,TRBV6-5
TGCAGCGTGGCTTGGGCGCGAAGTAATGAAAAACTGTTTTTT,CSVAWARSNEKLFF,few,TRBJ1-4,.,TRBV29-1
TGCGCCAGCAGCGTCCAAAGCCATGAGCAGTTCTTC,CASSVQSHEQFF,many,TRBJ2-1,.,TRBV5-1
TGCAGTGCTGGGGGACTAGTGTTGGAGACCCAGTACTTC,CSAGGLVLETQYF,few,TRBJ2-5,TRBD2,TRBV20-1
TGTGCCAGCAACCCAGGGGGCCGGGAGACCCAGTACTTC,CASNPGGRETQYF,.,TRBJ2-5,TRBD1,TRBV28
TGCGCCAGCAGGGGGCTAGCGGGGACACAAGAGACCCAGTACTTC,CASRGLAGTQETQYF,.,TRBJ2-5,TRBD2,TRBV5-1
TGCGCCAGCAGCGGGGGACTAGCGGGGCGTGGTGAGCAGTTCTTC,CASSGGLAGRGEQFF,many,TRBJ2-1,TRBD2,TRBV5-1
TGTGCCAGCAGTCGACTGACTAGCGGCTACTACGAGCAGTACTTC,CASSRLTSGYYEQYF,many,TRBJ2-7,TRBD2,TRBV27
TGTGCCAGCATTAAGGACAGGGGGCATAATCAGCCCCAGCATTTT,CASIKDRGHNQPQHF,few,TRBJ1-5,TRBD1,TRBV6-2/TRBV6-3
TGTGCCAGCAGTTTCGGCGGGAGCTCCTACGAGCAGTACTTC,CASSFGGSSYEQYF,many,TRBJ2-7,TRBD2,TRBV27
TGCGCCAGCAGAGCGGACCCCACCGCAGATACGCAGTATTTT,CASRADPTADTQYF,few,TRBJ2-3,.,TRBV5-1
TGTGCCAGCAGTTACGGACCGGGACTAGCGGGAGGAAGCACAGATACGCAGTATTTT,CASSYGPGLAGGSTDTQYF,.,TRBJ2-3,TRBD2,TRBV6-2/TRBV6-3
TGCAGTGCTAGAGCGGGGGACAGGAGGGACTCCTACGAGCAGTACTTC,CSARAGDRRDSYEQYF,few,TRBJ2-7,TRBD1,TRBV20-1
TGTGCCAGCAGCTTCCCCGGGGGCGACAACGACTTC,CASSFPGGDNDF,many,TRBJ2-5,.,TRBV7-9
TGCAGCGTTGATTCGACCCCAGGCGACACTGAAGCTTTCTTT,CSVDSTPGDTEAFF,many,TRBJ1-1,.,TRBV29-1
TGCGCCAGCACCCTAGGGGGGCAAGAGACCCAGTACTTC,CASTLGGQETQYF,.,TRBJ2-5,.,TRBV5-1
TGTGCCAGCAGCTGGGACAGGGGACACGAGCAGTACTTC,CASSWDRGHEQYF,many,TRBJ2-7,TRBD1,TRBV7-8
TGTGCCAGCAGTTTACGGTTCTCTAGCAATCAGCCCCAGCATTTT,CASSLRFSSNQPQHF,many,TRBJ1-5,.,TRBV27
TGTGCCACCAGTGCGTGGCTAGCGGGAGACAATGAGCAGTTCTTC,CATSAWLAGDNEQFF,few,TRBJ2-1,TRBD2,TRBV24-1